Sequencing of this T cell receptor (beta chain) was carried out in a study of T cells expressing NK-cell markers (TCRdb year 2020). For context, the study as a whole: In sorted CD3+CD56+NKG2C+, CD3+CD56+NKG2C- and CD3+CD56-NKG2C+ T-cell subsets from several donors, TCR beta-chain repertoires were profiled. Of the eight sequenced donors, seven were found to be HCMV-seropositive and one was found to be HCMV-seronegative. The eight sequenced donors were randomly selected healthy volunteers, three men and five women. Sequencing of the libraries produced 2 x 150 bp reads on Illumina HiSeq 2000/2500, MiSeq or NextSeq. Overall study results and their limits: In a handful of donors, the dominant CD3+CD56+NKG2C+ clonotypes were found to rank among the top 10 CD8+ clonotypes and to make up roughly 1.0-7.5% of CD8+ T cells. Those dominant clonotypes were again the most abundant among CD3+CD56-NKG2C+ cells in a handful of donors, at roughly 28.3-60.1%. Whether the expanded NKG2C-expressing T cell clones were specific for HCMV antigens remained unclear.

The reads were generated on an Illumina HiSeq 2000. 5'RACE template switching, by which a universal primer site and unique molecular identifiers were added, was used to make TCR beta cDNA libraries. cDNA synthesis was primed from the TCR beta constant segment, followed by two successive PCR amplification steps. On the authors' methods: MIGEC was used to demultiplex reads and group the reads by UMI, and MiTCR was used to assemble and quantify clonotypes. Only TCR cDNA sequences supported by at least two reads were kept to exclude erroneous sequences. Downstream repertoire analysis used the tcR package, and clonotypes were matched across fractions by CDR3 nucleotide sequence plus V segment. VDJmatch was used to annotate antigen specificity against VDJdb, with one amino acid substitution in CDR3 allowed. After TCRdb reprocessed the reads, each CDR3 protein sequence was kept as one row, without DNA. For this entry, the V and J calls and clone size follow TCRdb and not the study's own pipeline. The sample's own table lists some 390,000 distinct CDR3 sequences. Approximately 11% of the sample is held by the ten biggest clonotypes.

With respect to this clonotype: Its target antigen remains unknown.

To determine HCMV serostatus, a commercial ELISA kit was used to detect HCMV-specific IgG in serum. Ficoll density gradient centrifugation was used to isolate peripheral blood mononuclear cells from blood. According to the germline V gene (reference sequence), CDR1 reads SEHNR and CDR2 reads FQNEAQ. From its cysteine to its phenylalanine, the CDR3 spans 15 amino acids. The DNA is unrecorded. This sequence originates from a woman aged 45-60 years in good health. Donor details come from another sample of the same person, matched by shared clones. The chain employs TRBV7-9 and TRBJ2-5; the TCRdb D gene call, TRBD1, has no DNA to confirm it. The specimen sequenced was blood T cells: a sorted CD56 or NKG2C T cell subset, CD4+ or CD8+ T cells, or bulk PBMC T cells (not recorded which). The CDR3 protein: CASSRIRQGQETQYF.